This is a list of T cell receptor beta chains from one sample in a study of graft-versus-host responses after intestinal transplantation. Antigen specificity for these receptors is unknown. Some clones are missing from TCRdb's copy, which holds only in-frame ones; the method was immunoSEQ multiplex PCR. The repertoire includes under 140,000 clones, around 93% of them detected once, and around 0.55% sits in the top ten. The sequencing here drew on unstimulated CD8+ T cells sorted from spleen or lymph node cells, taken before intestinal transplant. Receptors were obtained from a human donor who received an intestinal transplant. Both conserved end residues are part of each CDR3. D genes are given only for firm matches. Size values are once, few and many counts, or a class for expanded clones, and some rows have none.

v_call	clone_size	j_call	d_call	cdr3_aa	cdr3_nt
TRBV25-1	.	TRBJ1-4	.	CASSEYPRGLSEKLFF	TGTGCCAGCAGTGAATACCCCAGGGGATTGAGTGAAAAACTGTTTTTT
TRBV7-6	.	TRBJ2-2	TRBD1	CASSLVTGGWNTGELFF	TGTGCCAGCAGCTTAGTAACAGGGGGCTGGAACACCGGGGAGCTGTTTTTT
TRBV14	.	TRBJ2-7	.	CASSQISSYEQYF	TGTGCCAGCAGCCAAATATCATCCTACGAGCAGTACTTC
TRBV9	.	TRBJ2-7	.	CASSPGLAVSYEQYF	TGTGCCAGCAGCCCCGGACTCGCGGTATCCTACGAGCAGTACTTC
TRBV5-1	.	TRBJ2-5	.	CASSLGRSQETQYF	TGCGCCAGCAGCCTAGGCCGGTCCCAAGAGACCCAGTACTTC
TRBV6-1	.	TRBJ2-3	.	CASRGDTQYF	TGTGCCAGCAGGGGAGATACGCAGTATTTT
TRBV5-1	.	TRBJ2-2	.	CASSLELTSNTGELFF	TGCGCCAGCAGCTTGGAGTTGACCTCGAACACCGGGGAGCTGTTTTTT
TRBV18	.	TRBJ2-3	.	CASSSEPDTQYF	TGTGCCAGCTCATCGGAGCCAGATACGCAGTATTTT
TRBV5-1	.	TRBJ2-1	TRBD2	CASSLDNAGVLPLNNEQFF	TGCGCCAGCAGCTTGGACAACGCGGGAGTCCTTCCCTTGAACAATGAGCAGTTCTTC
TRBV11-1	.	TRBJ2-2	TRBD1	CASSINRGSAGELFF	TGTGCCAGCAGCATCAACAGGGGGTCCGCCGGGGAGCTGTTTTTT
TRBV9	.	TRBJ2-7	TRBD2	CASSEGTSGGSYEQYF	TGTGCCAGCAGCGAGGGGACTAGCGGGGGCTCCTACGAGCAGTACTTC
TRBV12-5	.	TRBJ2-2	.	CASDLGGPNTGELFF	TGTGCTAGCGACTTGGGGGGACCGAACACCGGGGAGCTGTTTTTT
TRBV10-2	once	TRBJ2-3	TRBD2	CASSVRDYSWEDTQYF	TGCGCCAGCAGTGTTAGGGACTATTCCTGGGAGGATACGCAGTATTTT
TRBV7-3	.	TRBJ2-1	TRBD2	CASSLLAGGPNEQFF	TGTGCCAGCAGCTTACTAGCGGGAGGGCCAAATGAGCAGTTCTTC
TRBV19	.	TRBJ2-1	.	CASSFMDEQFF	TGTGCCAGTAGTTTTATGGATGAGCAGTTCTTC
TRBV2	.	TRBJ2-7	.	CACRSRTAYEQYF	TGTGCCTGCAGGAGCAGGACGGCATACGAGCAGTACTTC
TRBV6-5	.	TRBJ1-5	.	CASSYSKGGNQPQHF	TGTGCCAGCAGTTACTCGAAGGGGGGCAATCAGCCCCAGCATTTT
TRBV27	.	TRBJ2-7	TRBD2	CASSLGGLAGVGYEQYF	TGTGCCAGCAGTCTAGGGGGACTAGCGGGAGTTGGGTACGAGCAGTACTTC
TRBV14	.	TRBJ1-2	.	CASSQDLNPVHTF	TGTGCCAGCAGCCAAGATCTGAATCCGGTCCACACCTTC
TRBV5-4	.	TRBJ2-5	.	CASSYSQSRRYQETQYF	TGTGCCAGCAGCTATAGCCAAAGTAGGAGGTACCAAGAGACCCAGTACTTC
TRBV6-1	.	TRBJ2-6	.	CASSVKETGANVLTF	TGTGCCAGCAGTGTAAAAGAGACTGGGGCCAACGTCCTGACTTTC
TRBV2	.	TRBJ2-4	.	CASFPRVGKNIQYF	TGTGCCAGCTTCCCGAGGGTAGGCAAAAACATTCAGTACTTC
TRBV14	.	TRBJ2-3	TRBD2	CASSQTGGFSTDTQYF	TGTGCCAGCAGCCAAACGGGAGGGTTCAGCACAGATACGCAGTATTTT
TRBV27	.	TRBJ1-1	.	CASSLSPNTEAFF	TGTGCCAGCAGTTTATCGCCGAACACTGAAGCTTTCTTT
TRBV7-8	.	TRBJ2-2	.	CASRQGTLTGELFF	TGTGCCAGCAGACAGGGGACTCTTACCGGGGAGCTGTTTTTT
TRBV19	few	TRBJ2-1	TRBD2	CASSPGGVEQFF	TGTGCCAGTAGTCCGGGGGGGGTTGAGCAGTTCTTC
TRBV9	.	TRBJ2-7	TRBD1	CASSVGQDPSYEQYF	TGTGCCAGCAGCGTGGGACAGGACCCATCCTACGAGCAGTACTTC
TRBV19	.	TRBJ2-1	TRBD2	CASSMELAGFGSGIYNEQFF	TGTGCCAGTAGTATGGAACTAGCGGGATTCGGTAGTGGAATCTACAATGAGCAGTTCTTC
TRBV4-1	once	TRBJ2-7	.	CASSQEWAGTNHEQYF	TGCGCCAGCAGCCAAGAGTGGGCGGGGACCAACCACGAGCAGTACTTC
TRBV28	.	TRBJ2-7	.	CASSSFMEQYF	TGTGCCAGCAGTTCCTTTATGGAGCAGTACTTC
TRBV5-1	.	TRBJ2-7	TRBD1	CASSPALRGQGAYEQYF	TGCGCCAGCAGCCCTGCTTTGAGGGGACAGGGGGCGTACGAGCAGTACTTC